Described below is a single T cell receptor beta chain sequence and its context. There are many counts of this clonotype. It lacks a known antigen. The sample holds no much larger clone one base away, and base qualities are not on file. The data were obtained in a study of early T cells in non-severe SARS-CoV-2 infection (dated by TCRdb to about 2021). Notes on the research overall: TCR sequencing used bulk RNA from unsorted whole blood, so alpha and beta chains could not be paired. What the research found in general, with its limitations: Matching against VDJdb was skewed toward anti-spike CD8 responses, likely underestimated virus-specific expansions, and missed private and CD4 specificities.

A case-control design nested within a healthcare worker cohort in London, UK, was used, with weekly nasopharyngeal swab PCR tests and blood sampling performed. Healthcare workers were recruited during the week of the UK lockdown, between 23 and 31 March 2020, and followed weekly for up to roughly 16 weeks. Preparation of the library involved 5' RACE. The instrument given in TCRdb is NextSeq 500. To correct for sequencing error and PCR bias, the TCR library protocol tagged individual cDNA molecules with unique molecular identifiers. Sequencing covered both TCR alpha and beta chains, and within each sample the abundances of alpha and beta sequences were tightly co-correlated. The paper's processing steps were these. V gene, J gene and CDR3 annotation of TCR sequences was performed with Decombinator V4. Expanded TCRs were defined as changing significantly between any two time points under a Poisson model with p below 0.0001. TCR abundances were normalised to the total number of TCRs sequenced per sample and were expressed as counts per million. MAIT TCRs were defined by TRAV1-2 paired with TRAJ12, TRAJ20 or TRAJ33, and iNKT TCRs by TRAV10 paired with TRAJ18. VDJdb, accessed on 1 November 2021, was searched for TCRs annotated for CMV, EBV and SARS-CoV-2, and TCRs annotated for more than one antigen were excluded. TCRdb reprocessing: public reads trimmed at Q25 with fastp, clones called with MiXCR, in-frame beta chains kept. Every entry covers one CDR3 protein and lists the most common genes and DNA from its rows. The V and J calls come from TCRdb's annotation, not from the publication. For this sample there are roughly 65,000 distinct CDR3 sequences; roughly 11% appear just once. The ten largest account for 6.4% of the sample.

From the germline V gene (reference sequence), CDR1 is LNHNV and CDR2 is YYDKDF. Germline trimming: 1 base from V, 2 bases from J; junction bases outside gene matches: 1. The CDR3 runs 15 residues from the cysteine to the phenylalanine. Of all the DNA, just the CDR3 is kept, 45 bases in frame from base 1. Specimen: whole blood. Recombination joined TRBV15 with TRBJ2-7; 11 bases in between match TRBD2. This clonotype was obtained from an adult who was a healthcare worker with PCR-confirmed SARS-CoV-2 infection or an uninfected control (not recorded which). The CDR3 has the sequence CATSRGLAGTYEQYF. DNA sequence: TGTGCCACCAGCAGAGGACTAGCGGGGACCTACGAGCAGTACTTC.